Listed here are 19 T cell receptor beta chains from one sample, sequenced in a study of long-term antiretroviral therapy in people with HIV. Version v3.0 of the immunoSEQ assay ran at survey level. The method was immunoSEQ multiplex PCR; TCRdb's version includes in-frame clones alone and lacks a portion of them. Found here are more than 15,000 clones, roughly 90% of them singletons; the top ten hold around 10%. Sequenced here: unsorted PBMCs, sampled 0.3 years after starting antiretroviral therapy. These receptors all stem from a man between 60 and 75 years old with HIV.

This clone was picked up one time. V usage is TRBV4-1 and J usage is TRBJ2-3; 9 bases are a match to TRBD2. The CDR3 is made up of 17 amino acids. Trimming cost V 0 bases and J 7 bases; bases outside gene matches: 11. Germline V gene lookup returns CDR1 MGHRA and CDR2 YSYEKL. The CDR3 coding sequence is TGCGCCAGCAGCCAAGAAGAAGTGGCGGGGGGGCGAAATACGCAGTATTTT. This codes for CASSQEEVAGGRNTQYF.

The CDR3 is CASSLGGQRFSYEQYF. Here the CDR3 DNA reads TGTGCCAGCAGCTTAGGGGGACAGCGGTTCTCCTACGAGCAGTACTTC. V usage is TRBV11-1 and J usage is TRBJ2-7; 7 bases align to TRBD1. The germline CDR1 and CDR2 sequences are SGHAT and FQDESV (reference sequence). Trimming at V came to 1 base and at J to 0 bases, leaving 6 bases not matched to a gene. The CDR3 covers 16 residues.

The J gene is TRBJ1-5, the V gene TRBV5-4; no definite D call. The CDR3 is made up of 12 amino acids. Germline-derived CDR1 and CDR2 are SGHNT and YYREEE (reference sequence). Between the trimmed V and J ends, which lost 1 base and 4 bases, there was a span of 3 bases. CDR3 DNA: TGTGCCAGCAGCTTGTTAAATCAGCCCCAGCATTTT. Residues: CASSLLNQPQHF.

The chain has TRBV9 and TRBJ2-3, with TRBD1 matching over 8 bases. Germline V gene lookup returns CDR1 SGDLS and CDR2 YYNGEE. The length of the CDR3 is 15 residues. V lost 4 bases, J lost 1 base, and 5 bases stayed unmatched. The CDR3 here is CASSQDRGGTDTQYF. In nucleotides, the CDR3 is TGTGCCAGCAGCCAAGACAGGGGAGGCACAGATACGCAGTATTTT.

The CDR3 sequence is CASSLPRPDTQYF. In DNA, the CDR3 is TGTGCCAGCAGCCTTCCCCGGCCAGATACGCAGTATTTT. This chain uses TRBV5-6 with TRBJ2-3; D is ambiguous. The CDR3 runs 13 residues. Trimming pared 4 bases from V and 4 bases from J, leaving 10 bases between. Germline CDR1 reads SGHDT; CDR2 reads YYEEEE. Combining the CDR3 with reference TRBV5-6 and TRBJ2-3 gives the whole variable domain DAGVTQSPTHLIKTRGQQVTLRCSPKSGHDTVSWYQQALGQGPQFIFQYYEEEERQRGNFPDRFSGHQFPNYSSELNVNALLLGDSALYLCASSLPRPDTQYFGPGTRLTVL.

The chain combines TRBV7-9 with TRBJ2-3; 7 bases fit TRBD2. Trimming took 3 bases from V and 1 from J; bases not matched to a gene: 4. CDR1 SEHNR and CDR2 FQNEAQ come from the germline V gene (reference sequence). This CDR3 region has 15 residues. The CDR3 nucleotides read TGTGCCAGCAGCTTCCAGCGGGACGGCACAGATACGCAGTATTTT. Translation gives CASSFQRDGTDTQYF. Full variable domain (missing parts from reference TRBV7-9 and TRBJ2-3): DTGVSQNPRHKITKRGQNVTFRCDPISEHNRLYWYRQTLGQGPEFLTYFQNEAQLEKSRLLSDRFSAERPKGSFSTLEIQRTEQGDSAMYLCASSFQRDGTDTQYFGPGTRLTVL.

The chain employs TRBV6-5 and TRBJ2-7; 8 bases fit TRBD1. Trimming at V came to 6 bases and at J to 3 bases, leaving 10 bases not matched to a gene. There are 15 residues in the CDR3. Germline CDR1 and CDR2: MNHEY and SVGAGI. CDR3 coding DNA: TGTGCCAGCAGCTATGGACAGGGTTTTTTCTACGAGCAGTACTTC. Protein: CASSYGQGFFYEQYF.

The CDR3 DNA reads TGTGCCAGCAGTTTTGCACTGATTAGCAATCAGCCCCAGCATTTT. This gives the protein CASSFALISNQPQHF. This rearrangement joins TRBV28 to TRBJ1-5; D gene unclear. CDR1 and CDR2 (germline): MDHEN, SYDVKM. Trimming shortened V by 3 bases and J by 0 bases, and 9 bases separated the two germline ends. The CDR3 totals 15 residues. The entire variable domain, with the rest obtained from reference TRBV28 and TRBJ1-5, is as follows: DVKVTQSSRYLVKRTGEKVFLECVQDMDHENMFWYRQDPGLGLRLIYFSYDVKMKEKGDIPEGYSVSREKKERFSLILESASTNQTSMYLCASSFALISNQPQHFGDGTRLSIL.

Details on this clone: A junction end diverges from the germline sequence, so it may reflect a read error. The rearrangement joins TRBV11-2 to TRBJ2-2; weak D call: TRBD1 (7 bases). CDR3 size: 13 residues. CDR1 is SGHAT and CDR2 is FQNNGV in the germline V gene. The CDR3 DNA follows: TGTGCCAGCAGCTTAGATGGGGGGACAGAAGTGGCTTTT. Amino acid sequence: CASSLDGGTEVAF.

This clone was observed once. This chain uses TRBV5-5 with TRBJ2-6; maybe TRBD1 (6 bases). Germline CDR1 is SGHKS and CDR2 is YYEKEE (reference sequence). V was pared by 0 bases and J by 2 bases, with 15 bases between. The CDR3 loop spans 18 amino acids. The CDR3 coding sequence is TGTGCCAGCAGCTTGGAGGCAGGGGAAGGGACTGGGGCCAACGTCCTGACTTTC. Residues: CASSLEAGEGTGANVLTF.

The chain combines TRBV18 with TRBJ2-7; D possibly corresponds to TRBD2 (5 bases). CDR1 is KGHSH and CDR2 is LQKENI in the germline V gene. Trimming stripped 4 bases from V and 0 bases from J, with 13 bases between. This CDR3 comprises 15 residues. CDR3 DNA sequence: TGTGCCAGCTCACGCGGCTCCGGGATCTCCTACGAGCAGTACTTC. Translated: CASSRGSGISYEQYF. The full variable domain, with the rest looked up from reference TRBV18 and TRBJ2-7, is NAGVMQNPRHLVRRRGQEARLRCSPMKGHSHVYWYRQLPEEGLKFMVYLQKENIIDESGMPKERFSAEFPKEGPSILRIQQVVRGDSAAYFCASSRGSGISYEQYFGPGTRLTVT.

This clone was counted a single time. CDR3 coding DNA: TGTGCCAGCAGCTTCCAGACAGATACGCAGTATTTT. Translation gives CASSFQTDTQYF. The chain has TRBV5-4 and TRBJ2-3; D call uncertain. This CDR3 is built from 12 residues. CDR1 and CDR2 (germline): SGHNT, YYREEE (reference sequence). The germline V and J ends were trimmed by 2 bases and 3 bases, with 4 bases remaining between them. Full variable domain (remainder filled in from reference TRBV5-4 and TRBJ2-3): ETGVTQSPTHLIKTRGQQVTLRCSSQSGHNTVSWYQQALGQGPQFIFQYYREEENGRGNFPPRFSGLQFPNYSSELNVNALELDDSALYLCASSFQTDTQYFGPGTRLTVL.

This clone was detected only once. The CDR3 reads CASSSLDGRYSPLHF. The CDR3 DNA follows: TGCGCCAGCAGCTCTCTGGACGGTCGGTATTCACCCCTCCACTTT. The chain has TRBV5-1 and TRBJ1-6; D ambiguous. Germline V lookup: CDR1 SGHRS, CDR2 YFSETQ. The CDR3 is 15 amino acids. The germline V and J ends were trimmed by 3 bases and 8 bases, with 15 bases remaining between them.

The CDR3 reads CASSSTHGYTF. The DNA of the CDR3 is TGTGCCAGCAGTTCGACACATGGCTACACCTTC. This sequence joins TRBV6-5 and TRBJ1-2; D remains unclear. The ends were cut back, 4 bases at V and 6 bases at J, with 6 bases in the middle. The CDR3 is 11 residues long. Germline values: CDR1 MNHEY, CDR2 SVGAGI.

The rearrangement links TRBV18 to TRBJ2-7, with D hard to call. Germline CDR1 KGHSH, CDR2 LQKENI. Trimming took 2 bases from V and 2 from J, leaving 16 bases between them. This CDR3 region has 16 residues. The CDR3 here is CASSPNPPTATYEQYF. The CDR3 nucleotides are TGTGCCAGCTCACCAAATCCCCCGACGGCGACCTACGAGCAGTACTTC.

The chain joins TRBV5-1 to TRBJ2-3; D may match TRBD1 or TRBD2 (5 bases each). The CDR3 sequence is 14 residues long. V shed 2 bases and J shed 2 bases, with 9 bases lying between them. The V gene's germline CDR1 is SGHRS and CDR2 YFSETQ. CDR3 amino acids: CASSLGTSTDTQYF. The CDR3 nucleotides read TGCGCCAGCAGCTTAGGGACGTCCACAGATACGCAGTATTTT.

The V call is TRBV29-1, the J call TRBJ1-3; D is uncertain. The CDR3 extends over 13 amino acids. Germline V gene lookup returns CDR1 SQVTM and CDR2 ANQGSEA. The ends were cut back, 7 bases at V and 0 bases at J, with 10 bases in the middle. CDR3 protein: CSACFNSGNTIYF. The CDR3 bases are TGCAGCGCCTGCTTCAACTCTGGAAACACCATATATTTT. Drawing the rest from reference TRBV29-1 and TRBJ1-3, the complete variable domain is SAVISQKPSRDICQRGTSLTIQCQVDSQVTMMFWYRQQPGQSLTLIATANQGSEATYESGFVIDKFPISRPNLTFSTLTVSNMSPEDSSIYLCSACFNSGNTIYFGEGSWLTVV.

The rearrangement uses TRBV9 and TRBJ2-3; 12 bases align to TRBD2. From germline, CDR1 is SGDLS and CDR2 YYNGEE. Losses at the gene ends were 3 bases for V and 3 bases for J; bases not matched to a gene: 5. The length of the CDR3 is 16 residues. CDR3 bases: TGTGCCAGCAGCGGGAGGACTAGCGGGGCGACAGATACGCAGTATTTT. This translates into CASSGRTSGATDTQYF.

V and J are TRBV30 and TRBJ1-6, with no clear D. Trimming took off 1 base at V and 0 bases at J, with 7 bases between the two ends. Germline V CDR1 and CDR2: GTSNPN, SVGIG (reference sequence). This CDR3 region has 15 residues. CDR3 sequence (DNA): TGTGCCTGGAGTGAAGAAAACTCCTATAATTCACCCCTCCACTTT. Translation gives CAWSEENSYNSPLHF.